The 19 T cell receptor beta chains below come from one sample, sequenced in a study of T cells in Graves' hyperthyroidism and ophthalmopathy. RNA transcripts were the template for amplifying TCR beta CDR3 regions. Primed by the HTBI set, a first-round RT-PCR was run on the TCR CDR3. MiXCR, run by TCRdb on the multiplex PCR reads, gives a single entry per CDR3 protein. Of roughly 400,000 distinct CDR3 sequences listed, roughly an eighth were seen once; the top ten hold 25% to 30%. Sequenced sample: blood. These receptors were taken from a man aged 50 to 60 with Graves' ophthalmopathy.

This clonotype was seen a single time. At one of its ends the junction is not consistent with the germline gene, which may arise from a read error. V gene TRBV12-3 or TRBV12-4 combines with J gene TRBJ2-2; 7 bases align to TRBD1. CDR3 size: 17 residues. The CDR3 protein is CASSESETGWNTGELFF. CDR3 DNA sequence: TGCGCCAGCAGTGAGTCCGAGACAGGGTGGAACACCGGGGAGCTGTTTTTT.

The chain employs TRBV29-1 and TRBJ1-2; 11 positions match TRBD1. The ends lost 6 bases at V and 3 bases at J; junction bases unmatched: 9. The CDR3 runs 15 residues. The germline V gene has CDR1 SQVTM and CDR2 ANQGSEA. CDR3 sequence: CSVDRTGGRDYGYTF. The CDR3 region has the DNA TGCAGCGTCGATAGGACAGGGGGCAGGGACTATGGCTACACCTTC.

This clonotype has a handful of counts. The chain combines TRBV2 with TRBJ2-3; D gene uncertain. V lost 6 bases and J 1 base, leaving 17 bases between the germline ends. The CDR3 contains 16 residues. CDR1 is SNHLY and CDR2 is FYNNEI in the germline V gene. CDR3 sequence (DNA): TGTGCCAGCAGGCGGCGTTCTGGGCAGGGCACAGATACGCAGTATTTT. Its protein is CASRRRSGQGTDTQYF.

This clonotype was seen ten or more times. The rearrangement links TRBV20-1 to TRBJ2-7; 9 nucleotides line up with TRBD2. Trimming took 0 bases from V and 0 from J; bases not matched to a gene: 12. The CDR3 is 18 residues long. Germline CDR1 reads DFQATT; CDR2 reads SNEGSKA (reference sequence). The CDR3 DNA reads as TGCAGTGCTAGAGATTTTAGTAGCGGGAGTTCGGGCTCCTACGAGCAGTACTTC. It encodes CSARDFSSGSSGSYEQYF.

The chain employs TRBV10-3 and TRBJ2-1; 8 positions match TRBD1. Germline lookup yields CDR1 ENHRY and CDR2 SYGVKD. This CDR3 is 15 amino acids long. V lost 6 bases, J lost 6 bases, and 10 bases stayed unmatched. CDR3 residues: CAIRERTGRRNEQFF. CDR3 bases: TGTGCCATCAGGGAAAGGACAGGGAGACGCAATGAGCAGTTCTTC.

The chain combines TRBV6-1 with TRBJ1-1, with TRBD1 as a possible D gene (6 bases). Germline CDR1 is MNHNS and CDR2 is SASEGT. V was shortened by 2 bases and J by 6 bases, with 13 bases between the two germline ends. The CDR3 extends over 14 amino acids. The DNA for the CDR3 is TGTGCCAGCAGTGAAAGGGGGGGCGGGGCTGAAGCTTTCTTT. Protein product: CASSERGGGAEAFF.

This clonotype came up a few times. The rearrangement uses TRBV6-1 and TRBJ2-3, with D unclear. CDR1 is MNHNS, CDR2 SASEGT, per germline. The CDR3 sequence is 15 residues long. V was pared by 7 bases and J by 2 bases, with 16 bases between. The CDR3 loop is CASMAVVLNTDTQYF. The CDR3 DNA reads TGTGCCAGCATGGCGGTCGTGTTAAACACAGATACGCAGTATTTT.

A word on this clonotype: A much larger clone is a single base away; this may be a read error. The CDR3 region is CGSSPWTGGDTEAFF. The CDR3 DNA is TGTGGCAGCAGCCCATGGACAGGGGGAGACACTGAAGCTTTCTTT. The chain carries TRBV3-1 and TRBJ1-1, with 10 nucleotides matching TRBD1. The CDR3 has 15 residues. The germline CDR1 and CDR2 sequences are LGHDT and YNNKEL (reference sequence).

Only a few counts were recorded for this clonotype. This chain connects TRBV4-2 to TRBJ2-1, with D perhaps assigned TRBD1 or TRBD2 (5 bases each). With 4 bases removed from V and 9 bases from J, the gap between germline ends came to 16 bases. The germline gives CDR1 LGHNA, CDR2 YNFKEQ. The length of the CDR3 is 14 residues. The CDR3 bases are TGTGCCAGCAGCCGACAGACAGAGGGGCCTGAGCAGTTCTTC. Protein sequence: CASSRQTEGPEQFF.

The chain carries TRBV6-2 or TRBV6-3 and TRBJ2-3; D is uncertain. V dropped 6 bases and J dropped 6 bases, with 13 bases sitting between them. The CDR3 runs 13 residues. Germline V gene lookup returns CDR1 MNHEY and CDR2 SVGEGT. This CDR3 reads CASRAPPVDTQYF. CDR3 sequence (DNA): TGTGCCAGCAGGGCTCCCCCCGTCGATACGCAGTATTTT.

Only a few counts were recorded for this clonotype. The chain recombines TRBV27 with TRBJ2-5, with 10 bases matching TRBD2. The germline gives CDR1 MNHEY, CDR2 SMNVEV (reference sequence). The CDR3 extends over 16 amino acids. After removal of 5 bases from V and 5 bases from J, the junction contained 11 bases not matched to a gene. CDR3 in DNA: TGTGCCAGCAGTCGGACTAGCGGAAACTTGAGGGAGACCCAGTACTTC. Protein product: CASSRTSGNLRETQYF.

This clonotype was counted only a few times. V and J are TRBV7-3 and TRBJ2-7; TRBD2 might be the D (6 bases). V lost 6 bases and J 1 base, leaving 13 bases between the germline ends. In germline, CDR1 is SGHTA, CDR2 FQGTGA. The CDR3 has 14 amino acids. For the CDR3, the DNA is TGTGCCAGCAGAGAGGGACTCACTTCCTACGAGCAGTACTTC. Translated: CASREGLTSYEQYF.

This clonotype was observed a handful of times. The chain combines TRBV18 with TRBJ2-5; a weak D match, TRBD2 (6 bases). From germline, CDR1 is KGHSH and CDR2 LQKENI. The CDR3 sequence is 16 residues long. V shed 10 bases and J shed 1 base, with 22 bases lying between them. For the CDR3, the DNA is TGTGCCACTAAACAAGGAGGTAGCGGCCCCCAAGAGACCCAGTACTTC. Protein product: CATKQGGSGPQETQYF.

The chain links TRBV5-1 to TRBJ2-3; D remains ambiguous. V lost 0 bases, J lost 0 bases, and 11 bases lay in between. Per the germline V gene, CDR1 is SGHRS and CDR2 is YFSETQ. The CDR3 covers 16 residues. The CDR3 DNA sequence: TGCGCCAGCAGCTTGGAGTTTGGAGTTAGCACAGATACGCAGTATTTT. This translates into CASSLEFGVSTDTQYF.

This clonotype was detected once. The rearrangement uses TRBV11-2 and TRBJ1-1; 8 bases agree with TRBD1. The CDR3 length is 14 residues. Germline V gives CDR1 SGHAT, CDR2 FQNNGV. Germline trimming cut 5 bases from V and 1 base from J; bases unmatched to any gene: 3. The CDR3, as DNA: TGTGCCAGCAGCGACAGGGGTCGGAACACTGAAGCTTTCTTT. Protein sequence: CASSDRGRNTEAFF.

This clonotype was counted ten times or more. The chain links TRBV13 to TRBJ2-7, with 10 bases lining up with TRBD2. The CDR3 contains 19 residues. The germline V gene encodes CDR1 PRHDT and CDR2 FYEKMQ (reference sequence). J gave up 0 bases and V 0 bases, and 11 bases lay outside the gene matches. Here the CDR3 reads CASSLGRLAGAASSYEQYF. The CDR3 coding sequence is TGTGCCAGCAGCTTAGGCCGGCTAGCGGGAGCCGCGAGCTCCTACGAGCAGTACTTC. The full variable domain, its missing parts supplied by reference TRBV13 and TRBJ2-7, is AAGVIQSPRHLIKEKRETATLKCYPIPRHDTVYWYQQGPGQDPQFLISFYEKMQSDKGSIPDRFSAQQFSDYHSELNMSSLELGDSALYFCASSLGRLAGAASSYEQYFGPGTRLTVT.

This clonotype was picked up many times. The V and J genes are TRBV29-1 and TRBJ2-5, with a possible D match to TRBD2 (5 bases). Between the trimmed V and J ends, which lost 5 bases and 5 bases, there was a span of 12 bases. This CDR3 is 12 amino acids long. The germline CDR1 and CDR2 sequences are SQVTM and ANQGSEA. The CDR3 loop reads CSVRRSGETQYF. CDR3 DNA sequence: TGCAGCGTTAGGAGATCGGGGGAGACCCAGTACTTC. Variable domain in full (rest from reference TRBV29-1 and TRBJ2-5): SAVISQKPSRDICQRGTSLTIQCQVDSQVTMMFWYRQQPGQSLTLIATANQGSEATYESGFVIDKFPISRPNLTFSTLTVSNMSPEDSSIYLCSVRRSGETQYFGPGTRLLVL.

This clonotype was seen a few times. The genes are TRBV20-1 and TRBJ1-1; tentative D call: TRBD1 (5 bases). V gave up 6 bases and J gave up 7 bases, with 18 bases separating them. CDR3 size: 13 residues. Germline CDR1 DFQATT, CDR2 SNEGSKA (reference sequence). In DNA, the CDR3 is TGCAGTGCCCTCGGACCGGGACGCAGTGAAGCTTTCTTT. It encodes CSALGPGRSEAFF.

The J gene is TRBJ2-7, the V gene TRBV6-2 or TRBV6-3; D unresolved. Trimming took off 6 bases at V and 5 bases at J, with 26 bases between the two ends. The CDR3 loop spans 17 amino acids. Germline loops: CDR1 MNHEY, CDR2 SVGEGT. The CDR3 spells CASSYPFGGGLPHEQYF. In DNA form, the CDR3 reads TGTGCCAGCAGCTACCCCTTTGGCGGCGGATTGCCCCACGAGCAGTACTTC.